The rows below give T cell receptor beta chains drawn from one sample of a study of vaccination effects on CD4 cells after COVID-19. The antigens for these receptors are not known. The repertoire was sequenced with immunoSEQ multiplex PCR; TCRdb's copy has only in-frame clones and lacks some. The data show some 41,000 clones, with 70% to 80% seen just once and 11% held by the top ten. This material consisted of CD4+ T cells from PBMCs cultured with SARS-CoV-2 spike peptides, taken before COVID-19 vaccination. These receptors all come from a human donor who received a COVID-19 vaccine. Each CDR3 is given with its conserved first and last residue. Fields, in order: J gene, clone size, V gene, D gene, CDR3 DNA, CDR3 protein. D genes are given only for firm matches. Where a row states a size, it is once, few, many or the class of an expanded clone; other rows omit it.

>TRBJ2-5|.|TRBV7-2|TRBD2
TGTGCCAGCAGCCAAAGTGGGGGCTCAGCGGGGGGAGGACAAGAGACCCAGTACTTC
CASSQSGGSAGGGQETQYF
>TRBJ1-2|.|TRBV24-1|.
TGTGCCACCAGTGAACCGGGGCCTAACTATGGCTACACCTTC
CATSEPGPNYGYTF
>TRBJ2-3|.|TRBV5-1|TRBD2
TGCGCCAGCAGTCTCGTCCCGGGACTAGCGGGGGTAGATACGCAGTATTTT
CASSLVPGLAGVDTQYF
>TRBJ1-4|.|TRBV28|.
TGTGCCAGCAGGACCGGTGAAAAACTGTTTTTT
CASRTGEKLFF
>TRBJ1-4|.|TRBV4-1|.
TGCGCCAGCAGCCAAGCCCAGGGAACAACTAATGAAAAACTGTTTTTT
CASSQAQGTTNEKLFF
>TRBJ1-2|.|TRBV6-1|.
TGTGCCAGCAGTGAAGTGGGGGGCGACTATGGCTACACCTTC
CASSEVGGDYGYTF
>TRBJ2-6|few|TRBV19|.
TGTGCCAGTAGTCGACAGGTCTCTGGGGCCAACGTCCTGACTTTC
CASSRQVSGANVLTF
>TRBJ1-5|.|TRBV6-6|TRBD1
TGTGCCAGCAGTTACTTGGGACAGGACAGCAATCAGCCCCAGCATTTT
CASSYLGQDSNQPQHF
>TRBJ2-5|.|TRBV29-1|.
TGCAGCGTTGAAGGAGGAGGGGGGTGGCAAGAGACCCAGTACTTC
CSVEGGGGWQETQYF
>TRBJ2-1|.|TRBV3-1/TRBV3-2|TRBD2
TGTGCCAGCAGCCCTAGAACTAGCGGGGGTTACAATGAGCAGTTCTTC
CASSPRTSGGYNEQFF
>TRBJ2-5|.|TRBV7-3|TRBD2
TGTGCCAGCAGCGTGACTAGCGGGGGGGCGGAGACCCAGTACTTC
CASSVTSGGAETQYF
>TRBJ2-3|.|TRBV11-3|.
TGTGCCAGCAGCATTAGCACAGATACGCAGTATTTT
CASSISTDTQYF
>TRBJ2-2|.|TRBV2|TRBD2
TGTGCCAGCAGTGAAGTTGGACTAGCGAACACCGGGGAGCTGTTTTTT
CASSEVGLANTGELFF
>TRBJ2-1|.|TRBV6-5|TRBD1
TGTGCCAGCAGTATCACAGGGGAGAGGGGGAATGAGCAGTTCTTC
CASSITGERGNEQFF
>TRBJ1-6|few|TRBV19|.
TGTGCCAGTAGTATGAGGGACTCACCCCTCCACTTT
CASSMRDSPLHF
>TRBJ2-2|.|TRBV27|TRBD2
TGTGCCAGCAGGGGGGCGGGGGGGCCTAGCACCGGGGAGCTGTTTTTT
CASRGAGGPSTGELFF
>TRBJ2-1|.|TRBV19|TRBD1
TGTGCCAGTAGTTCGGGACAGGGGCCATCCAATGAGCAGTTCTTC
CASSSGQGPSNEQFF
>TRBJ2-2|.|TRBV2|.
TGTGCCAGCAGTGCCAGAACGGGGACCGGGGAGCTGTTTTTT
CASSARTGTGELFF
>TRBJ2-1|.|TRBV2|.
TGTGCCAGCATGCCAGGATACTACAATGAGCAGTTCTTC
CASMPGYYNEQFF
>TRBJ2-3|.|TRBV7-2|.
TGTGCCAGCAGCTTAGGGCCATCCGATACGCAGTATTTT
CASSLGPSDTQYF
>TRBJ1-2|.|TRBV6-5|.
TGTGCCAGCAGCCGCGGGGTGTCCTATGGCTACACCTTC
CASSRGVSYGYTF
>TRBJ2-3|.|TRBV12-3/TRBV12-4|.
TGTGCCAGCAGCAGCACAGATACGCAGTATTTT
CASSSTDTQYF
>TRBJ2-1|.|TRBV4-1|.
TGCGCCAGCAGCCAAGGATTTTTCAATGAGCAGTTCTTC
CASSQGFFNEQFF
>TRBJ2-6|once|TRBV10-3|TRBD1
TGTGCCATCAGTGATAGGCAGGGGGCTGGTGGGGCCAACGTCCTGACTTTC
CAISDRQGAGGANVLTF
>TRBJ1-2|once|TRBV18|TRBD1
TGTGCCAGCTCACTTACAGGGGGCAACTATGGCTACACCTTC
CASSLTGGNYGYTF
>TRBJ2-1|.|TRBV6-6|TRBD1
TGTGCCAGCAGACAGGGGGCGAACAATGAGCAGTTCTTC
CASRQGANNEQFF
>TRBJ2-5|.|TRBV5-1|TRBD2
TGCGCCAGCAGCTTGATTCTAGCGGGGGGGCAAGAGACCCAGTACTTC
CASSLILAGGQETQYF
>TRBJ2-5|.|TRBV5-5|TRBD1
TGTGCCAGCAGCTTTAGGGTCGGACAGGGTGGGGAGACCCAGTACTTC
CASSFRVGQGGETQYF
>TRBJ1-6|few|TRBV4-1|TRBD1
TGCGCCAGCAGCCAAGATCCCCCAGGGGGAGTTCGTTCACCCCTCCACTTT
CASSQDPPGGVRSPLHF
>TRBJ2-2|.|TRBV28|.
TGTGCCAGCAGTTTCGGCAGTACGAACACCGGGGAGCTGTTTTTT
CASSFGSTNTGELFF
>TRBJ1-2|.|TRBV28|.
TGTGCCAGCAGTTCTACAGGGTTTTCCAACTATGGCTACACCTTC
CASSSTGFSNYGYTF
>TRBJ2-1|.|TRBV29-1|TRBD1
TGCAGCTCCGGACAGGGAGCCTTCAATGAGCAGTTCTTC
CSSGQGAFNEQFF
>TRBJ2-5|.|TRBV25-1|.
TGTGCCAGCAGTGAATATGGGCGGATCCAAGAGACCCAGTACTTC
CASSEYGRIQETQYF
>TRBJ2-3|.|TRBV6-4|.
TGTGCCAGCAGTGACCGCGGAGCTAGCACAGATACGCAGTATTTT
CASSDRGASTDTQYF
>TRBJ1-6|once|TRBV6-5|TRBD1
TGTGCCAGCAGTAACCGACAGGGGAATAATTCACCCCTCCACTTT
CASSNRQGNNSPLHF
>TRBJ2-3|.|TRBV5-1|.
TGCGCCAGCAGCCCCTGGGTGGGGTCAGATACGCAGTATTTT
CASSPWVGSDTQYF
>TRBJ1-5|.|TRBV24-1|TRBD1
TGTGCCACCTCGGAAGGACAGGGCAATCAGCCCCAGCATTTT
CATSEGQGNQPQHF
>TRBJ2-1|.|TRBV28|.
TGTGCCAGCAGTTTGGTTGGGGAAGTGCAGTTCTTC
CASSLVGEVQFF
>TRBJ2-5|.|TRBV9|.
TGTGCCAGCAGCCCGCACGAGGGGCTTGGGGAGACCCAGTACTTC
CASSPHEGLGETQYF
>TRBJ1-4|once|TRBV6-1|.
TGTGCCAGCAGTGAATTCAGGGCTGAAAAACTGTTTTTT
CASSEFRAEKLFF
>TRBJ1-5|once|TRBV28|.
TGTGCCAGCAGTTCCCCCCAGAATCAGCCCCAGCATTTT
CASSSPQNQPQHF
>TRBJ1-6|.|TRBV5-1|.
TGCGCCAGCAGCTTGGCCTGGGGAGGATCACCCCTCCACTTT
CASSLAWGGSPLHF
>TRBJ1-6|.|TRBV25-1|.
TGTGCCAGCAGTGATTTTAGAAAGGGTGGGAATTCACCCCTCCACTTT
CASSDFRKGGNSPLHF
>TRBJ1-4|.|TRBV2|TRBD1
TGTGCCAGTGGACAGGGAAGTAAGGAAAAACTGTTTTTT
CASGQGSKEKLFF
>TRBJ1-4|.|TRBV4-3|.
TGCGCCAGCAGCCGCCGGGTGGGCACTAATGAAAAACTGTTTTTT
CASSRRVGTNEKLFF
>TRBJ1-2|.|TRBV29-1|.
TGCAGCGTTGAAGTTTTTCCCTCTAACTATGGCTACACCTTC
CSVEVFPSNYGYTF
>TRBJ1-4|.|TRBV19|TRBD1
TGTGCCAGTAGTTCCAGGGGGGCGACAGGCACTAATGAAAAACTGTTTTTT
CASSSRGATGTNEKLFF
>TRBJ2-5|.|TRBV5-1|TRBD1
TGCGCCAGCAGCACGGCAGGGGGCAATGAGGAGACCCAGTACTTC
CASSTAGGNEETQYF